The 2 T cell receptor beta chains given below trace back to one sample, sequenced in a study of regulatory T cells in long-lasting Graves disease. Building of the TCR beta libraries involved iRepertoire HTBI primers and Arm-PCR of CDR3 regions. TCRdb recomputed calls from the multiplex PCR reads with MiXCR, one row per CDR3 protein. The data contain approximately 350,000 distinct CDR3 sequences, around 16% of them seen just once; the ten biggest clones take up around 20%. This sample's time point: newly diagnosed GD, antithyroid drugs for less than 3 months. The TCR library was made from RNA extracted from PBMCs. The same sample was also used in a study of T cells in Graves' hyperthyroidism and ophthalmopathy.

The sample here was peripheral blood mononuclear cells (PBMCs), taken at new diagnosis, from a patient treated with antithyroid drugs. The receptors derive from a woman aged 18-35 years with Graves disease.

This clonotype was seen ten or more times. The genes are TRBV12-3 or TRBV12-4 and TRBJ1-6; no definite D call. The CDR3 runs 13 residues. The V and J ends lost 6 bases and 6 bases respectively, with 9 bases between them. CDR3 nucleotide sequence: TGTGCCAGCAGCTCCGGTCCTAATTCACCCCTCCACTTT. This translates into CASSSGPNSPLHF.

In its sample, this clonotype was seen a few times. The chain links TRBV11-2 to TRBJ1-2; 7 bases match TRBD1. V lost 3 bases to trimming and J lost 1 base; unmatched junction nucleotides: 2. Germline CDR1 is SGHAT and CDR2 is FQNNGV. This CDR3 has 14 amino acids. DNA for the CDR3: TGTGCCAGCAGCTTGCGACAGGGTAACTATGGCTACACCTTC. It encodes CASSLRQGNYGYTF.